The 25 T cell receptor beta chains below were found in one sample sequenced in a study of T cells in localized non-small cell lung cancer. Sequenced by immunoSEQ multiplex PCR; TCRdb stores in-frame clones only, minus some. In the table there are around 64,000 clones, 70% to 90% of which are singletons. The sequences come from peripheral blood, collected before any cancer treatment. All receptors derive from a man aged 35-69 years with stage I squamous cell lung carcinoma.

The J gene is TRBJ2-3, the V gene TRBV7-8, with D tentatively TRBD1 (6 bases). V lost 5 bases and J lost 2, with 20 bases in between. CDR1 is SGHVS, CDR2 FQNEAQ, per germline. The CDR3 is 17 amino acids. CDR3 bases: TGTGCCAGCAGCATGTTTGGTGGTGGGGGCTCCACAGATACGCAGTATTTT. This translates into CASSMFGGGGSTDTQYF.

This sequence joins TRBV6-1 and TRBJ1-5, with a tentative D call TRBD1 (6 bases). V was shortened by 2 bases and J by 2 bases, with 7 bases between the two germline ends. Per germline, CDR1 MNHNS and CDR2 SASEGT. The CDR3 has 14 amino acids. CDR3 sequence (DNA): TGTGCCAGCAGTGAATCAGGGGGCAATCAGCCCCAGCATTTT. Residues: CASSESGGNQPQHF.

This clone was detected a few times. The rearrangement uses TRBV19 and TRBJ1-3, with 8 bases fitting TRBD1. The V gene end was trimmed by 5 bases and the J gene end by 4 bases; junction bases not matched to a gene: 7. The CDR3 extends over 15 amino acids. Germline CDR1 is LNHDA and CDR2 is SQIVND (reference sequence). CDR3 DNA: TGTGCCAGTAGTTCCAGGGGGCCTATCGGAAACACCATATATTTT. Residues: CASSSRGPIGNTIYF.

V is TRBV5-4 and J is TRBJ2-1; 7 bases are shared with TRBD2. The CDR3 extends over 13 amino acids. The trim removed 3 bases at V and 9 bases at J, leaving 6 bases unmatched. Germline V gene lookup returns CDR1 SGHNT and CDR2 YYREEE (reference sequence). CDR3 sequence: CASSSVLATEQFF. CDR3 nucleotides: TGTGCCAGCAGCTCCGTACTAGCGACTGAGCAGTTCTTC.

V is TRBV7-2 and J is TRBJ2-5; no clear D gene. Trimming cost V 4 bases and J 1 base, with 10 bases left between them. CDR1 is SGHTA and CDR2 is FQGNSA in the germline V gene. The CDR3 length is 14 residues. CDR3 region: CASSSTRTQETQYF. The CDR3 DNA reads as TGTGCCAGCAGCTCTACAAGAACCCAAGAGACCCAGTACTTC. Using reference TRBV7-2 and TRBJ2-5 for the parts outside the CDR3, the full variable domain is GAGVSQSPSNKVTEKGKDVELRCDPISGHTALYWYRQSLGQGLEFLIYFQGNSAPDKSGLPSDRFSAERTGGSVSTLTIQRTQQEDSAVYLCASSSTRTQETQYFGPGTRLLVL.

The chain has TRBV29-1 and TRBJ2-7; D is tentatively TRBD1 or TRBD2 (6 bases each). The CDR3 length is 13 residues. V gave up 1 base and J gave up 5 bases, with 12 bases separating them. CDR1 is SQVTM, CDR2 ANQGSEA, per germline. CDR3 sequence: CSVEAPGAHEQYF. CDR3 DNA: TGCAGCGTTGAAGCCCCGGGGGCCCACGAGCAGTACTTC.

This clone was seen a few times. This chain uses TRBV15 with TRBJ1-5; 10 bases are shared with TRBD1. The CDR3 runs to 16 residues. The germline V gene encodes CDR1 LNHNV and CDR2 YYDKDF (reference sequence). V dropped 2 bases and J dropped 5; count of bases not matched to a gene: 6. The CDR3 sequence: CATSRLPGQGDQPQHF. The CDR3 coding sequence is TGTGCCACCAGCAGACTCCCCGGACAGGGGGATCAGCCCCAGCATTTT.

The genes are TRBV9 and TRBJ1-1, with no clear D. V lost 0 bases and J lost 2, with 5 bases in between. The CDR3 consists of 13 residues. Germline CDR1 SGDLS, CDR2 YYNGEE. The CDR3: CASSVDSNTEAFF. The DNA for the CDR3 is TGTGCCAGCAGCGTAGACAGCAACACTGAAGCTTTCTTT.

V and J are TRBV29-1 and TRBJ2-5; 9 bases are a match to TRBD1. Germline assignment: CDR1 SQVTM and CDR2 ANQGSEA. V trimming: 5 bases; J trimming: 6 bases; junction bases outside the gene matches: 7. This CDR3 is 13 amino acids long. CDR3 coding DNA: TGCAGCGTTACGGACAGGGGAGGGCAGACCCAGTACTTC. It yields the protein CSVTDRGGQTQYF.

This CDR3 is CSVARGNTEAFF. DNA of the CDR3: TGCAGCGTTGCACGGGGGAACACTGAAGCTTTCTTT. V and J are TRBV29-1 and TRBJ1-1; no clear D. This CDR3 has 12 amino acids. V shed 4 bases and J shed 1 base, with 7 bases lying between them. Germline values: CDR1 SQVTM, CDR2 ANQGSEA.

CDR3 in DNA: TGTGCCAGCAGCTTATCTGGTAACTCCTACAATGAGCAGTTCTTC. It yields the protein CASSLSGNSYNEQFF. The rearrangement joins TRBV7-3 to TRBJ2-1; D unclear. Germline CDR1 SGHTA, CDR2 FQGTGA. V was clipped by 2 bases and J by 0 bases, with 8 bases between them. The CDR3 has 15 residues.

J is TRBJ1-1 and V is TRBV4-3; no firm D call. V was pared by 0 bases and J by 11 bases, with 19 bases between. CDR3 length equals 15 residues. Germline V gives CDR1 LGHNA, CDR2 YSLEER. CDR3 sequence: CASSQESLGRYKAFF. In DNA form, the CDR3 reads TGCGCCAGCAGCCAAGAGAGTTTGGGCAGGTACAAGGCTTTCTTT.

In nucleotides, the CDR3 is TGTGCCAGCAGCCAAGAACGGGACCTGGGGGGCTACACCTTC. Translated: CASSQERDLGGYTF. The rearrangement joins TRBV4-2 to TRBJ1-2; the D gene is possibly TRBD1 (5 bases). The CDR3 loop spans 14 amino acids. Germline V gives CDR1 LGHNA, CDR2 YNFKEQ. V was pared by 0 bases and J by 8 bases, with 13 bases between.

The chain joins TRBV27 to TRBJ2-2; 8 bases align to TRBD2. Germline V lookup: CDR1 MNHEY, CDR2 SMNVEV (reference sequence). Trimming at V came to 9 bases and at J to 3 bases, leaving 6 bases not matched to a gene. The length of the CDR3 is 14 residues. The CDR3 protein is CASAASGHTGELFF. DNA of the CDR3: TGTGCCAGTGCGGCTAGCGGGCACACCGGGGAGCTGTTTTTT.

The chain employs TRBV27 and TRBJ2-1; 7 nucleotides match TRBD1. Trimming at V came to 3 bases and at J to 10 bases, leaving 9 bases not matched to a gene. CDR1 MNHEY and CDR2 SMNVEV come from the germline V gene (reference sequence). The CDR3 has 14 residues. DNA for the CDR3: TGTGCCAGCAGTTTCCCCCGACAGGGAAACGAGCAGTTCTTC. Protein sequence: CASSFPRQGNEQFF.

This clone occurred once. The V and J genes are TRBV27 and TRBJ2-1; no reliable D call. CDR3 size: 14 residues. V shed 5 bases and J shed 3 bases, with 11 bases lying between them. Germline-derived CDR1 and CDR2 are MNHEY and SMNVEV (reference sequence). The CDR3 DNA sequence: TGTGCCAGCAGTGTACTGGAGAGCTACAATGAGCAGTTCTTC. Residues: CASSVLESYNEQFF.

The J gene is TRBJ2-7, the V gene TRBV28; 7 positions agree with TRBD1. The germline V gene has CDR1 MDHEN and CDR2 SYDVKM. J was trimmed by 5 bases and V by 3 bases; bases with no gene match: 13. This CDR3 has 16 residues. The CDR3 loop reads CASSFEAQGDLDEQYF. The CDR3 nucleotides read TGTGCCAGCAGTTTTGAAGCCCAGGGGGATTTGGACGAGCAGTACTTC.

The chain carries TRBV28 and TRBJ1-5, with D unresolved. V lost 10 bases to trimming and J lost 2 bases, with 15 bases between them. The germline V gene encodes CDR1 MDHEN and CDR2 SYDVKM. This CDR3 is built from 14 residues. CDR3 in amino acids: CAITAPGGNQPQHF. CDR3 coding DNA: TGTGCCATCACGGCCCCCGGAGGCAATCAGCCCCAGCATTTT.

This clone was counted only a few times. The V and J genes are TRBV2 and TRBJ2-2; D gene uncertain. Germline loops: CDR1 SNHLY, CDR2 FYNNEI. V gave up 7 bases and J gave up 3 bases, with 9 bases separating them. The CDR3 is 13 amino acids. The CDR3 sequence: CASKVDHTGELFF. The CDR3 DNA follows: TGTGCCAGCAAGGTGGACCACACCGGGGAGCTGTTTTTT.

This clone showed up just a few times. This CDR3 is CAWSEEKGTQYF. The DNA for the CDR3 is TGTGCCTGGAGTGAGGAGAAGGGGACCCAGTACTTC. The chain has TRBV30 and TRBJ2-5, with D unresolved. Trimming removed 1 base from V and 7 bases from J, with 10 bases in between. This CDR3 spans 12 amino acids. Germline V gives CDR1 GTSNPN, CDR2 SVGIG (reference sequence).

The chain combines TRBV15 with TRBJ2-3; 13 bases are a match to TRBD2. V lost 3 bases, J lost 4 bases, and 4 bases stayed unmatched. The CDR3 length is 16 residues. Germline V CDR1 and CDR2: LNHNV, YYDKDF (reference sequence). The DNA for the CDR3 is TGTGCCACCAGCAGCGGACTAGCGGGAGCCCCAGATACGCAGTATTTT. Translation: CATSSGLAGAPDTQYF.

The chain joins TRBV30 to TRBJ2-1; TRBD1 aligns across 11 bases. The ends lost 8 bases at V and 6 bases at J; junction bases unmatched: 12. This CDR3 region has 15 residues. Germline CDR1 is GTSNPN and CDR2 is SVGIG (reference sequence). The DNA for the CDR3 is TGTGCCGGCTATCCCCTCGGGACAGGGGGCAATGAGCAGTTCTTC. Protein product: CAGYPLGTGGNEQFF.

J is TRBJ2-7 and V is TRBV7-2, with D possibly being TRBD2 (6 bases). The CDR3 has 15 amino acids. With 4 bases removed from V and 2 bases from J, the gap between germline ends came to 15 bases. From germline, CDR1 is SGHTA and CDR2 FQGNSA. Written as DNA, the CDR3 is TGTGCCAGCAGCTCAGGGACTCCACCAACCTACGAGCAGTACTTC. Its translation is CASSSGTPPTYEQYF.

V usage is TRBV19 and J usage is TRBJ2-7; 8 bases agree with TRBD2. The CDR3 runs to 13 residues. The V gene end was trimmed by 7 bases and the J gene end by 0 bases; junction bases not matched to a gene: 2. Germline values: CDR1 LNHDA, CDR2 SQIVND (reference sequence). This CDR3 reads CASTLAGSYEQYF. Here the CDR3 DNA reads TGTGCCAGTACTCTAGCGGGCTCCTACGAGCAGTACTTC.

V usage is TRBV7-3 and J usage is TRBJ2-2, with a tentative D call TRBD1 (6 bases). The CDR3 has 15 residues. CDR1 SGHTA and CDR2 FQGTGA come from the germline V gene. Trimming removed 5 bases from V and 4 bases from J, with 14 bases in between. The CDR3 loop is CASSPTGSFTGELFF. The CDR3 DNA follows: TGTGCCAGCAGCCCCACAGGGAGCTTCACCGGGGAGCTGTTTTTT.